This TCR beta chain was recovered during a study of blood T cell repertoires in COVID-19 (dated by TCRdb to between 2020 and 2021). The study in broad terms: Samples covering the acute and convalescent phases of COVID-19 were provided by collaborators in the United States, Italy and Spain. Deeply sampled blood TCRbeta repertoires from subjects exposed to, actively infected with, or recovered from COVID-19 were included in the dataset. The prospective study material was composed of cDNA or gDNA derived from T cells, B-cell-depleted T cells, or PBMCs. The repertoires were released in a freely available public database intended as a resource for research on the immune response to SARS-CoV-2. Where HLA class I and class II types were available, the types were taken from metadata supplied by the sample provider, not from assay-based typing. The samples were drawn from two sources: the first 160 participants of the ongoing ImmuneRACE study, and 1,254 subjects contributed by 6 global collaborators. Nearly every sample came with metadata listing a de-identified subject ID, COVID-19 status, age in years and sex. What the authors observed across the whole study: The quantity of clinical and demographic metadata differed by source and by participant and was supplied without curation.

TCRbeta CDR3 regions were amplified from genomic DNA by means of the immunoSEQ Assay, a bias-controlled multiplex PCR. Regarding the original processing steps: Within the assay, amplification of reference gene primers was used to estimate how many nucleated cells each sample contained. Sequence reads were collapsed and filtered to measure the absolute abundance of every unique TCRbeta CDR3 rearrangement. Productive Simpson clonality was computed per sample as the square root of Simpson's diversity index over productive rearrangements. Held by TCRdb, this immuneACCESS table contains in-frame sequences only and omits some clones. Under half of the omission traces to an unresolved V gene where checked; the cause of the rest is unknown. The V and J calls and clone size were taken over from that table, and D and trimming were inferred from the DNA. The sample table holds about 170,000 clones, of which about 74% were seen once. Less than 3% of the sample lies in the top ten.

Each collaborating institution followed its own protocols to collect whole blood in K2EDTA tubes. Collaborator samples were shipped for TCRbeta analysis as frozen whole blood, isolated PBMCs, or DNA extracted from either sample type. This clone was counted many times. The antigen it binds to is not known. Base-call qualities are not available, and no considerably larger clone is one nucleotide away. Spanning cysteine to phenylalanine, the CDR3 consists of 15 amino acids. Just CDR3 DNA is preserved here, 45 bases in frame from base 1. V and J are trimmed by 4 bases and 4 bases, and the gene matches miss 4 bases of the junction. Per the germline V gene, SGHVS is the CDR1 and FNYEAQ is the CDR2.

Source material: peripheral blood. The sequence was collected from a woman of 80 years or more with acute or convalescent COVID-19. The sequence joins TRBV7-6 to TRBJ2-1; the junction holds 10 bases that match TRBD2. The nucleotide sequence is TGTGCCAGCAGCTACGGGACTAGCGATTACAATGAGCAGTTCTTC. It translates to CASSYGTSDYNEQFF.